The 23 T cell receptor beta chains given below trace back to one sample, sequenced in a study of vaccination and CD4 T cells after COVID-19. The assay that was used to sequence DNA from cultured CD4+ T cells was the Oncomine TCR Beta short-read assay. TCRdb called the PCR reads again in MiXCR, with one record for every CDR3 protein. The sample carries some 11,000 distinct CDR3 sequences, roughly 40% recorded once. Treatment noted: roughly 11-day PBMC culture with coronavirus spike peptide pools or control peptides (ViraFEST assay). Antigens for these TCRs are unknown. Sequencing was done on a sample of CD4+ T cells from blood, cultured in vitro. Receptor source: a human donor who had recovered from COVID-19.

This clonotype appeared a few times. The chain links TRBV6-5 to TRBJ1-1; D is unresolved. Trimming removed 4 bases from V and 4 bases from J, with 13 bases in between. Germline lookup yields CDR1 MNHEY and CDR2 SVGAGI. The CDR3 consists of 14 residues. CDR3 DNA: TGTGCCAGCAGTTTTCGGGAACGGGCCACTGAAGCTTTCTTT. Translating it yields CASSFRERATEAFF.

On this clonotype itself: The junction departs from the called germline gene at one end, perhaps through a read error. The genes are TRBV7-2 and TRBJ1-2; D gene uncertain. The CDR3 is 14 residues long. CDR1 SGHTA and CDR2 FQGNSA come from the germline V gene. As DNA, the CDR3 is TGTGCCAGCAGCTTAGGGTTGGGTAACTGTGGCTACACCTTC. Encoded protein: CASSLGLGNCGYTF.

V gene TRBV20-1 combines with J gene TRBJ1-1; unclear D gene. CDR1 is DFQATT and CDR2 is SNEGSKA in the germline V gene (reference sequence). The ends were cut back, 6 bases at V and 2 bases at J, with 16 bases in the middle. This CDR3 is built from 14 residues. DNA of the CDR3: TGCAGTGCCCACCGGGGAGGCGATAACACTGAAGCTTTCTTT. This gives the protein CSAHRGGDNTEAFF.

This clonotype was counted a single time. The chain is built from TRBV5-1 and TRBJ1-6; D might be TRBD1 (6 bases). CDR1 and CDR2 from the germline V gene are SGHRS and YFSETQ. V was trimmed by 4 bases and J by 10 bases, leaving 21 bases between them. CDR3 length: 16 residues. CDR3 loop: CASSPTGVGGLSPLHF. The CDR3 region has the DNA TGCGCCAGCAGCCCCACCGGGGTTGGGGGGCTCTCACCCCTCCACTTT.

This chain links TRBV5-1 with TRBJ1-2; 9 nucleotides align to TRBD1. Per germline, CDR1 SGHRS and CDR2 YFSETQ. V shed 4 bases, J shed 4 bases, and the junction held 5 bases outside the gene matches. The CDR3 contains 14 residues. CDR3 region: CASSGGTGSYGYTF. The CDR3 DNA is TGCGCCAGCAGCGGCGGGACAGGGAGCTATGGCTACACCTTC.

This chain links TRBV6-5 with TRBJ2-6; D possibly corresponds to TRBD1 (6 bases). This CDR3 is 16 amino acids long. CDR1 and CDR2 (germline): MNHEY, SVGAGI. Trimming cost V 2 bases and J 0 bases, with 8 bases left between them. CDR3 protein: CASSYTGLSGANVLTF. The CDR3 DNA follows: TGTGCCAGCAGTTACACAGGGCTCTCTGGGGCCAACGTCCTGACTTTC.

In DNA form, the CDR3 reads TGTGCCAGCAGTGATGGGATTGACGGGGCCAACGTCCTGACTTTC. This gives the protein CASSDGIDGANVLTF. This chain uses TRBV2 with TRBJ2-6; D gene ambiguous. From germline, CDR1 is SNHLY and CDR2 FYNNEI. The CDR3 loop spans 15 amino acids. Deletions cut 3 bases from V and 4 bases from J, with 10 bases between.

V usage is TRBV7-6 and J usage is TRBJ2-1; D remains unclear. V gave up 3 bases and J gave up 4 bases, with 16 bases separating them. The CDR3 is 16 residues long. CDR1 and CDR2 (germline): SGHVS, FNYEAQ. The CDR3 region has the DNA TGTGCCAGCAGCTTTAGCCCCTCACCCTCGTACAATGAGCAGTTCTTC. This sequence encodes CASSFSPSPSYNEQFF.

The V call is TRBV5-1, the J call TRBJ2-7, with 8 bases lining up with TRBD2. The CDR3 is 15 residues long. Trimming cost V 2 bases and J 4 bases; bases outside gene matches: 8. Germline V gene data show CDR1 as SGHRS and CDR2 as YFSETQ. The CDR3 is CASSFQAGALYEQYF. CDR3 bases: TGCGCCAGCAGCTTTCAAGCGGGGGCTCTATACGAGCAGTACTTC.

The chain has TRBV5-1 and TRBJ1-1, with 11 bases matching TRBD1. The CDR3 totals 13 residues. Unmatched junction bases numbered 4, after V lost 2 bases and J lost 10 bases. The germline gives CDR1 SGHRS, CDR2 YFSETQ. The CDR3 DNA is TGCGCCAGCAGCTTCCGGGACAGGGGGAGAGCTTTCTTT. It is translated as CASSFRDRGRAFF.

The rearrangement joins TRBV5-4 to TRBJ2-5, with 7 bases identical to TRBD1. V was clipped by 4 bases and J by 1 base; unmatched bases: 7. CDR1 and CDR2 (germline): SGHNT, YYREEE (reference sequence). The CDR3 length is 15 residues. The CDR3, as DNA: TGTGCCAGCAGCCTTACAGGGGCCCCCCAAGAGACCCAGTACTTC. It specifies CASSLTGAPQETQYF.

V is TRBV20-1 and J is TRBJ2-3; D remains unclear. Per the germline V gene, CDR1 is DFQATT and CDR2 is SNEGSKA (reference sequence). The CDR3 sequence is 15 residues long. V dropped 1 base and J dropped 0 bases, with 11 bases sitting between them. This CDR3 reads CSARATKASTDTQYF. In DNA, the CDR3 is TGCAGTGCTAGAGCCACTAAAGCTAGCACAGATACGCAGTATTTT.

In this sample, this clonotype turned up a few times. The CDR3 DNA follows: TGTGCCAGCAGCCCACTGGAGGGTCCCACGGGAGGGCAGTACTTC. This sequence encodes CASSPLEGPTGGQYF. The chain combines TRBV21-1 with TRBJ2-7; the D call TRBD2 from the table was never checked on the DNA. TRBV21-1 is noted as a pseudogene. There are 15 residues in the CDR3.

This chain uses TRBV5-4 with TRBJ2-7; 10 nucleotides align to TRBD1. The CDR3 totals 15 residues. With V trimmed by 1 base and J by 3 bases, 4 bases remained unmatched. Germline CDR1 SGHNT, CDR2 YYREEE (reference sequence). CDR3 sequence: CASSLSGTGVYEQYF. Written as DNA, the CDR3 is TGTGCCAGCAGCTTGAGCGGGACAGGGGTCTACGAGCAGTACTTC.

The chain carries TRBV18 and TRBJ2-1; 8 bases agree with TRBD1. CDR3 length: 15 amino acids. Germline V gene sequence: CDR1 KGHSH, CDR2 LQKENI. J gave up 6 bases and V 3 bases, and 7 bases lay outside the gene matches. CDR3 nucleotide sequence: TGTGCCAGCTCACCCCAGACAGGGGATTCCAATGAGCAGTTCTTC. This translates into CASSPQTGDSNEQFF.

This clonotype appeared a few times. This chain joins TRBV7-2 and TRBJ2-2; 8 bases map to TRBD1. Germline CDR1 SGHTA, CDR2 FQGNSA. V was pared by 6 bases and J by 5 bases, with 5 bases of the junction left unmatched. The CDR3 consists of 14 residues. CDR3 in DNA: TGTGCCAGCAGTTCGCGACAGGGGACCGGGGAGCTGTTTTTT. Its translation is CASSSRQGTGELFF.

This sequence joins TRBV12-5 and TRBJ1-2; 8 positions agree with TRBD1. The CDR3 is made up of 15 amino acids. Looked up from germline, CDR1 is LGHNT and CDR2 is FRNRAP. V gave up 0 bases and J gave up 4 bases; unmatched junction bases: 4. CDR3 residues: CASGLVTGGAYGYTF. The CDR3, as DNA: TGTGCTAGTGGTTTGGTCACAGGGGGAGCCTATGGCTACACCTTC. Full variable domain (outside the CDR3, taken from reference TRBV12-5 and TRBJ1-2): DARVTQTPRHKVTEMGQEVTMRCQPILGHNTVFWYRQTMMQGLELLAYFRNRAPLDDSGMPKDRFSAEMPDATLATLKIQPSEPRDSAVYFCASGLVTGGAYGYTFGSGTRLTVV.

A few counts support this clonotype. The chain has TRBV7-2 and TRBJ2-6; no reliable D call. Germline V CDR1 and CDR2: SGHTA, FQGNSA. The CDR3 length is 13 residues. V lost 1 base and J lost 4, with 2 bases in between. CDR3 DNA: TGTGCCAGCAGCTTAGGGGGGGCCAACGTCCTGACTTTC. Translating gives CASSLGGANVLTF.

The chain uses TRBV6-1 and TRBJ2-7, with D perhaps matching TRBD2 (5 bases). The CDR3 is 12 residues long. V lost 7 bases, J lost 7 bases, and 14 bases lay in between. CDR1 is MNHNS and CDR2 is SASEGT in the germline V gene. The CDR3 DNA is TGTGCCAGCAACGACCCGCGAGGGGAGCAGTACTTC. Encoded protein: CASNDPRGEQYF.

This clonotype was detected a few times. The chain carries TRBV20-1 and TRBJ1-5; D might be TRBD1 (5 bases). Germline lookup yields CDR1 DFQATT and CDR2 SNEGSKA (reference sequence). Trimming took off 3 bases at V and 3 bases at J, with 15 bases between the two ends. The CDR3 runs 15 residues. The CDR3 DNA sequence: TGCAGTGCTAGCAGCAGGGTTGGGAACAATCAGCCCCAGCATTTT. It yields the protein CSASSRVGNNQPQHF.

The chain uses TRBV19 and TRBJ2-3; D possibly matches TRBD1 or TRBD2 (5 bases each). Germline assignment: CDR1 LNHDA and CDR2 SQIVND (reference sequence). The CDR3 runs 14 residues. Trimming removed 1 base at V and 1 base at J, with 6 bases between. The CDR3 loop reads CASSIGGGTDTQYF. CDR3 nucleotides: TGTGCCAGTAGTATAGGAGGGGGCACAGATACGCAGTATTTT.

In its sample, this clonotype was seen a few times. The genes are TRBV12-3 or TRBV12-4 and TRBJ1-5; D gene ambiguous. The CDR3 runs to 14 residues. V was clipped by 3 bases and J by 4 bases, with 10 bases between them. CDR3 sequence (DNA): TGTGCCAGCAGTTTTGGGCAGTCAAATCAGCCCCAGCATTTT. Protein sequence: CASSFGQSNQPQHF.

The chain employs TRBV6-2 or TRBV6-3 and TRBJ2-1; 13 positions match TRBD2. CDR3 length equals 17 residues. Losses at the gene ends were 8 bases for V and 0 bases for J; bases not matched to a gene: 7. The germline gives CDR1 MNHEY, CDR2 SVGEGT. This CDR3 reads CASVGLAGWSSYNEQFF. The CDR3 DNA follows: TGTGCCAGCGTGGGACTAGCGGGGTGGAGCTCCTACAATGAGCAGTTCTTC.